These 16 T cell receptor beta chains share one sample of origin, sequenced in a study of OX40 agonist ivuxolimab in advanced cancers. Repertoires were generated with immunoSEQ multiplex PCR, while TCRdb's copy carries only in-frame clones and drops some. The sample has about 67,000 clones, over 70% seen once. Sequencing was performed on CD4+ or CD8+ T cells sorted from blood, taken in a trial of the OX40 agonist ivuxolimab. These receptors all come from an adult with an advanced solid tumor such as melanoma, head and neck, liver or kidney cancer.

The V call is TRBV28, the J call TRBJ2-2; 11 bases line up with TRBD2. The CDR3 has 15 amino acids. Trimming removed 5 bases from V and 3 bases from J; junction bases left unmatched: 2. From germline, CDR1 is MDHEN and CDR2 SYDVKM. CDR3 DNA sequence: TGTGCCAGCAGTACTAGCGGGGGCGACACCGGGGAGCTGTTTTTT. This codes for CASSTSGGDTGELFF.

This chain's CDR3 is CASSLLTGTVIYEQYF. The CDR3 DNA reads TGCGCCAGCAGCTTGCTTACCGGGACGGTAATCTACGAGCAGTACTTC. This chain connects TRBV5-1 to TRBJ2-7; D possibly uses TRBD1 or TRBD2 (5 bases each). Per the germline V gene, CDR1 is SGHRS and CDR2 is YFSETQ. This CDR3 has 16 residues. V was clipped by 1 base and J by 3 bases, with 17 bases between them.

This clone was seen just once. This chain connects TRBV6-4 to TRBJ1-6; D gene ambiguous. Germline lookup yields CDR1 MRHNA and CDR2 SNTAGT. V was clipped by 6 bases and J by 6 bases, with 9 bases between them. The CDR3 spans 13 residues. CDR3 in DNA: TGTGCCAGCAGCAGAGTTCGTAATTCACCCCTCCACTTT. Translation gives CASSRVRNSPLHF.

This clone came up a few times. The J gene is TRBJ1-1, the V gene TRBV7-2, with 8 bases identical to TRBD1. J lost 5 bases, V lost 3 bases, and 2 bases had no gene match. The CDR3 is made up of 13 amino acids. Germline-derived CDR1 and CDR2 are SGHTA and FQGNSA. This chain's CDR3 is CASSFTGGTEAFF. CDR3 in DNA: TGTGCCAGCAGCTTCACAGGGGGGACTGAAGCTTTCTTT.

The chain uses TRBV5-1 and TRBJ2-1; D unresolved. This CDR3 contains 13 residues. Looked up from germline, CDR1 is SGHRS and CDR2 is YFSETQ. V was cut by 7 bases and J by 6 bases, with 14 bases left in between. CDR3: CASHSPSLNEQFF. The CDR3 nucleotides are TGCGCCAGCCATTCTCCTTCTCTCAATGAGCAGTTCTTC.

The V call is TRBV14, the J call TRBJ2-5; 8 bases are a match to TRBD1. Germline trimming cut 6 bases from V and 5 bases from J; bases unmatched to any gene: 11. The CDR3 runs 15 residues. Germline CDR1 and CDR2: SGHDN and FVKESK. The CDR3 DNA sequence: TGTGCCAGCAGACTGACCGGGACAGGAAGGGAGACCCAGTACTTC. It yields the protein CASRLTGTGRETQYF. Full variable domain (remainder filled in from reference TRBV14 and TRBJ2-5): EAGVTQFPSHSVIEKGQTVTLRCDPISGHDNLYWYRRVMGKEIKFLLHFVKESKQDESGMPNNRFLAERTGGTYSTLKVQPAELEDSGVYFCASRLTGTGRETQYFGPGTRLLVL.

This chain connects TRBV28 to TRBJ2-1; D assignment may be TRBD1 or TRBD2 (5 bases each). The CDR3 has 15 residues. CDR1 and CDR2 (germline): MDHEN, SYDVKM. Trimming shortened V by 6 bases and J by 3 bases, and 15 bases separated the two germline ends. The CDR3 region has the DNA TGTGCCAGCAGCGAGCAATGGGGGAACTACAATGAGCAGTTCTTC. This codes for CASSEQWGNYNEQFF.

Only one count was recorded for this clone. This sequence joins TRBV5-1 and TRBJ1-1; TRBD1 aligns across 8 bases. CDR3 length equals 14 residues. The V gene's germline CDR1 is SGHRS and CDR2 YFSETQ. Trimming at V came to 4 bases and at J to 4 bases, leaving 6 bases not matched to a gene. Here the CDR3 DNA reads TGCGCCAGCAGCCCAGACAGGGGTCCCACTGAAGCTTTCTTT. Protein product: CASSPDRGPTEAFF. Based on the CDR3 plus reference TRBV5-1 and TRBJ1-1, the full variable domain is KAGVTQTPRYLIKTRGQQVTLSCSPISGHRSVSWYQQTPGQGLQFLFEYFSETQRNKGNFPGRFSGRQFSNSRSEMNVSTLELGDSALYLCASSPDRGPTEAFFGQGTRLTVV.

The CDR3 protein is CASSTHEGYGYTF. In DNA, the CDR3 is TGTGCCAGCAGCACCCACGAAGGCTATGGCTACACCTTC. This sequence joins TRBV9 and TRBJ1-2; D not certain. The CDR3 runs to 13 residues. V lost 4 bases and J 4 bases, leaving 11 bases between the germline ends. Per the germline V gene, CDR1 is SGDLS and CDR2 is YYNGEE.

The rearrangement links TRBV5-1 to TRBJ1-2; D may be TRBD1 (5 bases). The CDR3 is 16 residues long. V lost 0 bases and J lost 5, with 17 bases in between. Germline CDR1 is SGHRS and CDR2 is YFSETQ. CDR3 DNA: TGCGCCAGCAGCTTGGCCCAGGACACCCAGGCGTATGGCTACACCTTC. It codes for CASSLAQDTQAYGYTF.

V usage is TRBV5-1 and J usage is TRBJ2-3, with 7 positions matching TRBD1. The CDR3 loop spans 12 amino acids. With 4 bases clipped from V and 6 bases from J, the junction kept 2 bases outside the gene matches. Germline lookup yields CDR1 SGHRS and CDR2 YFSETQ. CDR3 nucleotides: TGCGCCAGCAGCCCGACAGGGGATACGCAGTATTTT. Translated: CASSPTGDTQYF.

This chain joins TRBV5-1 and TRBJ2-7, with TRBD1 matching 7 bases. V lost 0 bases and J lost 5; bases outside the gene matches: 8. In germline, CDR1 is SGHRS, CDR2 YFSETQ. The CDR3 consists of 15 residues. The CDR3 DNA sequence: TGCGCCAGCAGCTTGGATGGGCAGGGGGTCCACGAGCAGTACTTC. Translation: CASSLDGQGVHEQYF. Full variable domain (missing parts from reference TRBV5-1 and TRBJ2-7): KAGVTQTPRYLIKTRGQQVTLSCSPISGHRSVSWYQQTPGQGLQFLFEYFSETQRNKGNFPGRFSGRQFSNSRSEMNVSTLELGDSALYLCASSLDGQGVHEQYFGPGTRLTVT.

V gene TRBV18 combines with J gene TRBJ2-3; D ambiguous. V lost 0 bases, J lost 2 bases, and 6 bases lay in between. The CDR3 covers 14 residues. CDR1 and CDR2 (germline): KGHSH, LQKENI. The CDR3 here is CASSPPVLTDTQYF. CDR3 coding DNA: TGTGCCAGCTCACCACCGGTTCTCACAGATACGCAGTATTTT.

The chain carries TRBV2 and TRBJ2-1; TRBD2 matches 8 bases. CDR3 length: 15 residues. Unmatched junction bases numbered 11, after V lost 7 bases and J lost 6 bases. The germline V gene encodes CDR1 SNHLY and CDR2 FYNNEI. The CDR3 here is CASTEGSGAGNEQFF. CDR3 sequence (DNA): TGTGCCAGCACCGAGGGTAGCGGGGCGGGCAATGAGCAGTTCTTC.

V usage is TRBV7-7 and J usage is TRBJ2-5; 7 positions match TRBD1. The V gene end was trimmed by 0 bases and the J gene end by 3 bases; junction bases not matched to a gene: 1. The length of the CDR3 is 14 residues. Looked up from germline, CDR1 is SSHAT and CDR2 is FNYEAQ (reference sequence). CDR3 sequence (DNA): TGTGCCAGCAGCTTAGCGGGACAGAAAGAGACCCAGTACTTC. As protein: CASSLAGQKETQYF.

This sequence joins TRBV10-3 and TRBJ2-7; 7 bases line up with TRBD2. Germline values: CDR1 ENHRY, CDR2 SYGVKD. V shed 6 bases, J shed 5 bases, and the junction held 19 bases outside the gene matches. This CDR3 region has 17 residues. CDR3 in DNA: TGTGCCATCAGCCCCTTCGGGATCGGCGGGAGTAGGCACGAGCAGTACTTC. Protein sequence: CAISPFGIGGSRHEQYF.